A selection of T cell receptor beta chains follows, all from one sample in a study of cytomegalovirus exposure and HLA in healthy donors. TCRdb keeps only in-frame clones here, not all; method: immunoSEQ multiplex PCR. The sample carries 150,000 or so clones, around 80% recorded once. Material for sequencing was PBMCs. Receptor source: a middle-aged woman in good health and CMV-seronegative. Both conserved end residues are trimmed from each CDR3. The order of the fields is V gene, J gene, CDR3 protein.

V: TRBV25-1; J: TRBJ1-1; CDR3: ASTQTGGNTEAF
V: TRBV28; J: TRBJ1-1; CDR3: ASSFELTEAF
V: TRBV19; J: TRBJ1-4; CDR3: ATGQGDATNEKLF
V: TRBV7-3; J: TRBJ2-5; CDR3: ASSPQVGETQY
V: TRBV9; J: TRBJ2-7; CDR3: ASSANRDRATYEQY
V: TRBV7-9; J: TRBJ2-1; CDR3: ASSTGVYNEQF
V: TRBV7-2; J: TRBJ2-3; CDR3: ASSPSLRARANAQY
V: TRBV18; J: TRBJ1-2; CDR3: ASSPLQGRNGYT
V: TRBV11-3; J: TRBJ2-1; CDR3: ASSFSQTSGIDNEQF
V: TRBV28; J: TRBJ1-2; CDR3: ASSPRGISYT
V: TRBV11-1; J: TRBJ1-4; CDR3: ATTSGKTGEKLF
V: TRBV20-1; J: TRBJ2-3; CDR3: SAPNLDTQY
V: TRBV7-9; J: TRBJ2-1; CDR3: ASSSSRKPSNEQF
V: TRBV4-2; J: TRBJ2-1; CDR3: ASNLDQGVSYNEQF
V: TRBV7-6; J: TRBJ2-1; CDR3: ASSLVASGRYNEQF
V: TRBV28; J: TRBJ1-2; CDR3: ASSPPSNYGYT
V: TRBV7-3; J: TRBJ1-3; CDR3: ASSLNAGASGNTIY
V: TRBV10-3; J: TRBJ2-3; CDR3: AIRILAGVTDTQY
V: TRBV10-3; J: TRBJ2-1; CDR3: AISGKQGSYNEQF
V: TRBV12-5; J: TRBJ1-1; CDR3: ASGPGQGNTEAF
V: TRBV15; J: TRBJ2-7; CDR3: ATSRDLSGGPEQY
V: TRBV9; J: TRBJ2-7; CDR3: ASGGLAGGIREQY
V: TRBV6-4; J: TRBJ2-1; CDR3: ASSDLPSGRPEQF
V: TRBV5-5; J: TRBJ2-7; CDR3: ASSLDLGQTYEQY
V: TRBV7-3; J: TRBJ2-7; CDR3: ASSPTSGSYEQY
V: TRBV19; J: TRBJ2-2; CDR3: ASMGLAANTGELF
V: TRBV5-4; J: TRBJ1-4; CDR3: ASSETGDATNEKLF